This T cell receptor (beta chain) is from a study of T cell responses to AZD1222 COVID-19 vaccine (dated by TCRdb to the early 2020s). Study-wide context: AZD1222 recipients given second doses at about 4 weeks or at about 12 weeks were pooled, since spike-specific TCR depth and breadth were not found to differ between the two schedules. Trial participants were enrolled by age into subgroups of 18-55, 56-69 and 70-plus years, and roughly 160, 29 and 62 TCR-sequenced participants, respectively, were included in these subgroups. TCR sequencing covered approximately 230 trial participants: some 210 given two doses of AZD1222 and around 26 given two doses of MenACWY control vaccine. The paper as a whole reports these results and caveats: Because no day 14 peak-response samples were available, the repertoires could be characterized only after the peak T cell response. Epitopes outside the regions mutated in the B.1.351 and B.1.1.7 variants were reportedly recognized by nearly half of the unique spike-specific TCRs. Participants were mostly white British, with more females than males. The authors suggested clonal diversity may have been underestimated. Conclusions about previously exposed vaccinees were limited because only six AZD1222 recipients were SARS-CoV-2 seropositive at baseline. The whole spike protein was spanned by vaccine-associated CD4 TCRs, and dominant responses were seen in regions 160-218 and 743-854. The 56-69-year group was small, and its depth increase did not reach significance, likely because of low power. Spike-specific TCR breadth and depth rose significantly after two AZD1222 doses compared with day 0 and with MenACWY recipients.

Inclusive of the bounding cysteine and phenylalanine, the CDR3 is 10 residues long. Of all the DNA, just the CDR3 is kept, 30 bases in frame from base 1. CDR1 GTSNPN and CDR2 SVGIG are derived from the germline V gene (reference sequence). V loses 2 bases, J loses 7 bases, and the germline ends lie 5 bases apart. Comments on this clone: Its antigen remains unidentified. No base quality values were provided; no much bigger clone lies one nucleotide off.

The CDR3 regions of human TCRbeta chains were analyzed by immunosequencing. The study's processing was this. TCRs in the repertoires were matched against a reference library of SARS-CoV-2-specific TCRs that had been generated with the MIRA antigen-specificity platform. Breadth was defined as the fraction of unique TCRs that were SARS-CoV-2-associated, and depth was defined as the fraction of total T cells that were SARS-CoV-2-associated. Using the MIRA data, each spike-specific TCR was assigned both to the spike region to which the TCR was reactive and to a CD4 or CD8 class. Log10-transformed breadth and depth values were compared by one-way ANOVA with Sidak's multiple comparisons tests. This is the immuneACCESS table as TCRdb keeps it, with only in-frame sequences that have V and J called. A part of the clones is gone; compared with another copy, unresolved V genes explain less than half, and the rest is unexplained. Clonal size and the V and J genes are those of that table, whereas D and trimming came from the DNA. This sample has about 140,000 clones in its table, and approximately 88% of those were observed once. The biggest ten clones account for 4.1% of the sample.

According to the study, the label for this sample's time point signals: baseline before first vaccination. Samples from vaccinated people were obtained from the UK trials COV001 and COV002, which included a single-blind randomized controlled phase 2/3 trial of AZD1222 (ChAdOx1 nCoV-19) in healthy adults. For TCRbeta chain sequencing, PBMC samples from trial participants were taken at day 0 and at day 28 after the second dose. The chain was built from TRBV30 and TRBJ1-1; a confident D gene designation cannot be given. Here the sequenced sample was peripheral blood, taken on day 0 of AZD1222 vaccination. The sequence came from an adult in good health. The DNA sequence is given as TGTGCCTGGAGTAGCCGTGAAGCTTTCTTT. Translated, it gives CAWSSREAFF.